This T cell receptor beta chain is drawn from a study of T-cell reconstitution after alpha-beta-depleted transplantation in children. Overall study results and limits: From newly produced T cells came most of the T-cell counts and diversity one year after transplant.

A remark on this clonotype: What it recognizes is unknown.

It was with unique molecular identifiers that the TCRbeta library was prepared. A single record per CDR3 protein comes from TCRdb applying MiXCR to the PCR reads. Here the sample spans 60,000 or so distinct CDR3 sequences, about 40% being singletons. Germline V gene sequence: CDR1 MDHEN, CDR2 SYDVKM. The CDR3 contains 15 residues. The J segment lost 3 bases and the V segment lost 1 base, leaving 6 bases of the junction unmatched. Sequencing used PBMCs, mostly from graft donor cells, obtained 360 days after TCRalphabeta/CD19-depleted stem cell transplant. The receptor was isolated from a male patient younger than 18 who had a stem cell transplant for acute lymphoblastic leukemia, so the T cells may come from the graft donor. The chain carries TRBV28 and TRBJ2-7, with TRBD2 matching over 7 bases. The CDR3 nucleotides are TGTGCCAGCAGTTTATTGGCTAGCGGAGACTACGAGCAGTACTTC. This encodes CASSLLASGDYEQYF.